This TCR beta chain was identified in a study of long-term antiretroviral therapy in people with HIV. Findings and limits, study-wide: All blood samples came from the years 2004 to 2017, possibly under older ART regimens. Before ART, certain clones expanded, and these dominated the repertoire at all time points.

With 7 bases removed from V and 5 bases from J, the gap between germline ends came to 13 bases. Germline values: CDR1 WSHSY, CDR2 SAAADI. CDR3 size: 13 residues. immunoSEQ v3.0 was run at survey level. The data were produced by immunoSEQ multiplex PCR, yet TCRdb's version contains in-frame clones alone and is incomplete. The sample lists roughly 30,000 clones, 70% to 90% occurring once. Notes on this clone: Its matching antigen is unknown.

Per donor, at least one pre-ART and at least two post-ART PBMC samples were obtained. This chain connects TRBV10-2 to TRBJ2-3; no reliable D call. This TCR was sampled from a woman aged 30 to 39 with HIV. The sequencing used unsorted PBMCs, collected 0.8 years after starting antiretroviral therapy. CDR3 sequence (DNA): TGCGCCAGCACCCCCCTGATAGGAGATACGCAGTATTTT. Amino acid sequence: CASTPLIGDTQYF.